The 4 T cell receptor beta chains reported below all come from one sample, sequenced in a study of T cell changes during pregnancy in multiple sclerosis. Measured with immunoSEQ multiplex PCR; TCRdb has only the in-frame clones, and not every one. The sample includes some 44,000 clones, about 85% seen only once; the top ten take roughly 0.87%. This specimen was CD4+ T cells from peripheral blood mononuclear cells, taken after pregnancy. These receptor sequences come from a female donor with multiple sclerosis, enrolled in a pregnancy study.

This chain joins TRBV19 and TRBJ2-3, with D perhaps matching TRBD2 (6 bases). Germline V gene sequence: CDR1 LNHDA, CDR2 SQIVND (reference sequence). The CDR3 covers 14 residues. Trimming removed 5 bases at V and 2 bases at J, with 11 bases between. DNA for the CDR3: TGTGCCAGTAGTCCCGGGGACTCCACAGATACGCAGTATTTT. It translates to CASSPGDSTDTQYF.

This clone was detected once. The chain couples TRBV2 to TRBJ1-1; tentatively, D is TRBD1 (5 bases). The length of the CDR3 is 13 residues. Germline V gives CDR1 SNHLY, CDR2 FYNNEI. The V gene lost 10 bases and the J gene lost 0 bases, with 12 bases spanning the gap. The CDR3 nucleotides read TGTGCCAACGCTCAGGGCCTGAACACTGAAGCTTTCTTT. Protein sequence: CANAQGLNTEAFF.

The rearrangement links TRBV6-5 to TRBJ2-3; tentatively, D is TRBD2 (7 bases). The CDR3 is 15 amino acids. Germline lookup yields CDR1 MNHEY and CDR2 SVGAGI. Trimming removed 8 bases from V and 2 bases from J, with 17 bases in between. Here the CDR3 DNA reads TGTGCCAGCTCCTCCCACGGGGGGCCCACAGATACGCAGTATTTT. This translates into CASSSHGGPTDTQYF.

CDR3 nucleotide sequence: TGTGCCAGCGGGCCACGGGACAGGGAAAACTATGGCTACACCTTC. Translation: CASGPRDRENYGYTF. The chain couples TRBV19 to TRBJ1-2; 9 positions agree with TRBD1. The V gene end was trimmed by 9 bases and the J gene end by 2 bases; junction bases not matched to a gene: 10. The CDR3 totals 15 residues. CDR1 and CDR2 (germline): LNHDA, SQIVND (reference sequence).